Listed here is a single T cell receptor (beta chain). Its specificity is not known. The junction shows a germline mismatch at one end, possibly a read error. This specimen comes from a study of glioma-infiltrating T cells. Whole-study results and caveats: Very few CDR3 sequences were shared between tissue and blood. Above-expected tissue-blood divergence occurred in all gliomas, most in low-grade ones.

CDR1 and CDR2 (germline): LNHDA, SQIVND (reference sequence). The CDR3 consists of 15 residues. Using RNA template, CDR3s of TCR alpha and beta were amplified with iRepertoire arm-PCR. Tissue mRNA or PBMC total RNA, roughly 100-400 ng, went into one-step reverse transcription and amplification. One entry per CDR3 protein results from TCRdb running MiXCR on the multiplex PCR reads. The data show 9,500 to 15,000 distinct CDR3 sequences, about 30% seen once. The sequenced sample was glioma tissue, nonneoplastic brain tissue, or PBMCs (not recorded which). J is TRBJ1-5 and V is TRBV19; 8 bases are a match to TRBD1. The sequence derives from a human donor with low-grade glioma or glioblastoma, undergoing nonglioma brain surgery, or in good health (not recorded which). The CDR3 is CASSIRRDRGQTQHF. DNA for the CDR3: TGTGCCAGTAGTATAAGGCGAGACAGGGGTCAGACCCAGCATTTT.